A single T cell receptor beta chain is shown here with its context. The data were obtained in a study of T cell changes during pregnancy in multiple sclerosis. The CDR3 runs to 15 residues. In germline, CDR1 is SGHAT, CDR2 FQNNGV. Trimming pared 5 bases from V and 2 bases from J, leaving 14 bases between. Data came from immunoSEQ multiplex PCR; TCRdb stores just in-frame clones and leaves some out. The sample yields under 20,000 clones, around 85% seen once. The receptor was isolated from a female donor with multiple sclerosis, enrolled in a pregnancy study. The specimen was CD8+ T cells from peripheral blood mononuclear cells, collected after pregnancy. The J gene is TRBJ2-3, the V gene TRBV11-2; D might be TRBD2 (6 bases). As DNA, the CDR3 is TGTGCCAGCAGCCCTCCTAGCGTGTCCACAGATACGCAGTATTTT. Its protein product is CASSPPSVSTDTQYF. Full variable domain (outside the CDR3, taken from reference TRBV11-2 and TRBJ2-3): EAGVAQSPRYKIIEKRQSVAFWCNPISGHATLYWYQQILGQGPKLLIQFQNNGVVDDSQLPKDRFSAERLKGVDSTLKIQPAKLEDSAVYLCASSPPSVSTDTQYFGPGTRLTVL.